This T cell receptor (beta chain) was profiled in a study of CD8 T cells in Susac syndrome. The authors negatively isolated CD8+ and CD4+ T cells and FACS-enriched TEMRA cells. Random-hexamer reverse transcription was applied to roughly 0.45 to 1 ug RNA. Using its own MiXCR run on the immunoSEQ multiplex PCR reads, TCRdb lists one record per CDR3 protein. The profile shows more than 100,000 distinct CDR3 sequences, 80% to 85% of them singletons. This CDR3 has 15 amino acids. V lost 2 bases, J lost 10 bases, and 9 bases stayed unmatched. Germline-derived CDR1 and CDR2 are LGHNA and YNFKEQ. Sequencing input: CD8+ T cells from PBMCs. This sequence originates from a human donor with multiple sclerosis. The V call is TRBV4-2, the J call TRBJ2-2; 8 nucleotides agree with TRBD2. CDR3 sequence (DNA): TGTGCCAGCAGCCAACAGCGGGAGATGTCCGTGGAGCTGTTTTTT. Translated, it gives CASSQQREMSVELFF.